Below are 29 T cell receptor beta chains sequenced from a single sample in a study of CD8 T cells in ankylosing spondylitis (dated by TCRdb to the late 2010s). Paper-wide results and their limitations: Blood from ankylosing spondylitis patients appeared to be characterized by a TCR beta motif composed of 7 to 9 highly homologous amino acid variants.

These TCRs' antigens remain unknown. Libraries were built with 5' RACE. For sequencing, an Illumina HiSeq 2500 was employed. Clones were called with MiXCR by TCRdb after fastp trimmed the public reads at Q25, and only in-frame beta chains were retained. Records with the same CDR3 protein are collapsed into one entry carrying the most frequent genes and DNA. The sample contains 500,000 to 550,000 distinct CDR3 sequences, 12% of them found a single time. The top ten hold nearly 7% of the sample. The sample comprised blood, either unsorted or a sorted T cell fraction (not recorded which). All receptors come from a male donor with ankylosing spondylitis.

V is TRBV3-1 and J is TRBJ2-2, with 7 bases identical to TRBD1. J was trimmed by 6 bases and V by 5 bases; bases with no gene match: 12. CDR1 and CDR2 (germline): LGHDT, YNNKEL (reference sequence). This CDR3 contains 16 residues. Here the CDR3 DNA reads TGTGCCAGCAGCAGAGCGGACAGGTCAGAGGCCGGGGAGCTGTTTTTT. It encodes CASSRADRSEAGELFF. Complete variable domain (other parts from reference TRBV3-1 and TRBJ2-2): DTAVSQTPKYLVTQMGNDKSIKCEQNLGHDTMYWYKQDSKKFLKIMFSYNNKELIINETVPNRFSPKSPDKAHLNLHINSLELGDSAVYFCASSRADRSEAGELFFGEGSRLTVL.

V usage is TRBV29-1 and J usage is TRBJ2-3; tentative D call: TRBD2 (7 bases). The CDR3 contains 15 residues. CDR1 and CDR2 from the germline V gene are SQVTM and ANQGSEA. V gave up 6 bases and J gave up 1 base, with 17 bases separating them. The CDR3 sequence: CSVHRVAGGTDTQYF. CDR3 coding DNA: TGCAGCGTGCACAGGGTGGCGGGAGGCACAGATACGCAGTATTTT.

The rearrangement links TRBV20-1 to TRBJ2-3; the D gene is possibly TRBD1 (5 bases). Germline V CDR1 and CDR2: DFQATT, SNEGSKA (reference sequence). The germline V and J ends were trimmed by 0 bases and 6 bases, with 13 bases remaining between them. The CDR3 has 14 amino acids. CDR3 in amino acids: CSARDGAREDTQYF. The CDR3 DNA reads as TGCAGTGCTAGAGATGGGGCCCGCGAGGATACGCAGTATTTT.

This clonotype has a count of ten or more. V and J are TRBV18 and TRBJ1-4; a weak D match, TRBD1 (5 bases). Germline assignment: CDR1 KGHSH and CDR2 LQKENI. The V gene lost 6 bases and the J gene lost 2 bases, with 10 bases spanning the gap. The CDR3 consists of 14 residues. The CDR3 loop is CASSQTVTNEKLFF. The CDR3 coding sequence is TGTGCCAGCTCGCAGACAGTTACTAATGAAAAACTGTTTTTT.

This clonotype was seen more than once but under ten times. This chain uses TRBV29-1 with TRBJ1-1; TRBD1 matches at 7 bases. Trimming took 7 bases from V and 0 from J; bases not matched to a gene: 8. The germline V gene encodes CDR1 SQVTM and CDR2 ANQGSEA. The CDR3 consists of 14 residues. CDR3 loop: CSANRGDMNTEAFF. CDR3 DNA: TGCAGCGCCAACAGGGGTGACATGAACACTGAAGCTTTCTTT.

Only a few counts were recorded for this clonotype. The chain has TRBV18 and TRBJ1-5; D gene unclear. CDR1 KGHSH and CDR2 LQKENI come from the germline V gene. V gave up 3 bases and J gave up 5 bases, with 8 bases separating them. The CDR3 is made up of 13 amino acids. CDR3 sequence: CASSPTDHQPQHF. DNA of the CDR3: TGTGCCAGCTCACCGACCGACCATCAGCCCCAGCATTTT.

This clonotype was found many times. The rearrangement uses TRBV5-1 and TRBJ2-1; D possibly corresponds to TRBD1 (6 bases). The CDR3 runs 13 residues. The ends were cut back, 7 bases at V and 2 bases at J, with 10 bases in the middle. Germline CDR1 and CDR2: SGHRS and YFSETQ. The CDR3, as DNA: TGCGCCAGCTCCCAGGGGACCTACAATGAGCAGTTCTTC. It codes for CASSQGTYNEQFF.

This clonotype has a handful of counts. The chain links TRBV19 to TRBJ2-3; unclear D gene. Germline V gene data show CDR1 as LNHDA and CDR2 as SQIVND (reference sequence). The CDR3 covers 15 residues. Trimming left V 1 base short and J 0 bases short, with 8 bases between. The CDR3 loop is CASSIVVSSTDTQYF. In nucleotides, the CDR3 is TGTGCCAGTAGTATAGTAGTGTCCAGCACAGATACGCAGTATTTT.

The chain has TRBV11-2 and TRBJ1-2; 9 nucleotides match TRBD1. The germline V gene has CDR1 SGHAT and CDR2 FQNNGV. There are 15 residues in the CDR3. Trimming at V came to 0 bases and at J to 5 bases, leaving 4 bases not matched to a gene. CDR3 protein: CASSLDPQGAYGYTF. In DNA form, the CDR3 reads TGTGCCAGCAGCTTAGACCCACAGGGGGCTTATGGCTACACCTTC.

The rearrangement uses TRBV28 and TRBJ2-1; no clear D. Trimming cost V 3 bases and J 8 bases, with 8 bases left between them. The CDR3 consists of 12 residues. Germline CDR1 and CDR2: MDHEN and SYDVKM. CDR3 DNA sequence: TGTGCCAGCAGTTTTTCCCTCTATGAGCAGTTCTTC. Translation: CASSFSLYEQFF. Complete variable domain (other parts from reference TRBV28 and TRBJ2-1): DVKVTQSSRYLVKRTGEKVFLECVQDMDHENMFWYRQDPGLGLRLIYFSYDVKMKEKGDIPEGYSVSREKKERFSLILESASTNQTSMYLCASSFSLYEQFFGPGTRLTVL.

The rearrangement links TRBV14 to TRBJ2-2, with unresolved D. Germline V gives CDR1 SGHDN, CDR2 FVKESK. Trimming pared 4 bases from V and 6 bases from J, leaving 6 bases between. This CDR3 contains 12 residues. DNA of the CDR3: TGTGCCAGCAGCCCGTTTTCCGGGGAGCTGTTTTTT. Amino acid sequence: CASSPFSGELFF. Full variable domain (remainder filled in from reference TRBV14 and TRBJ2-2): EAGVTQFPSHSVIEKGQTVTLRCDPISGHDNLYWYRRVMGKEIKFLLHFVKESKQDESGMPNNRFLAERTGGTYSTLKVQPAELEDSGVYFCASSPFSGELFFGEGSRLTVL.

This clonotype was recorded a few times. The chain combines TRBV7-9 with TRBJ1-1; TRBD1 matches at 9 bases. Losses at the gene ends were 5 bases for V and 11 bases for J; bases not matched to a gene: 12. The length of the CDR3 is 14 residues. Per the germline V gene, CDR1 is SEHNR and CDR2 is FQNEAQ (reference sequence). CDR3 sequence: CASSRAGTGSYAFF. As DNA, the CDR3 is TGTGCCAGCAGCCGGGCCGGGACAGGGTCGTATGCTTTCTTT.

This clonotype occurred a few times. The chain recombines TRBV18 with TRBJ2-3; TRBD1 might be the D (6 bases). V was trimmed by 3 bases and J by 2 bases, leaving 15 bases between them. CDR3 length: 16 residues. Germline CDR1 and CDR2: KGHSH and LQKENI. The CDR3 spells CASSPIWGLTTDTQYF. The CDR3 DNA sequence: TGTGCCAGCTCACCGATTTGGGGGCTCACCACAGATACGCAGTATTTT.

This clonotype was counted ten times or more. The chain carries TRBV3-1 and TRBJ1-4; D is unclear. The CDR3 is 13 residues long. Germline CDR1 LGHDT, CDR2 YNNKEL (reference sequence). V gave up 1 base and J gave up 8 bases, with 8 bases separating them. CDR3 protein: CASSQGPTEKLFF. The CDR3 DNA reads TGTGCCAGCAGCCAAGGTCCTACCGAAAAACTGTTTTTT.

The rearrangement links TRBV10-1 to TRBJ2-2, with 10 bases identical to TRBD1. Germline assignment: CDR1 WNHNN and CDR2 SYGVQD (reference sequence). This CDR3 comprises 17 residues. Losses at the gene ends were 3 bases for V and 2 bases for J; bases not matched to a gene: 6. The DNA for the CDR3 is TGCGCCAGCAGTGACCCCGGGACAGGGGCCAACACCGGGGAGCTGTTTTTT. Its translation is CASSDPGTGANTGELFF.

This clonotype appeared once. The chain carries TRBV7-9 and TRBJ2-7, with 11 bases that match TRBD1. CDR1 is SEHNR and CDR2 is FQNEAQ in the germline V gene (reference sequence). Trimming took 6 bases from V and 6 from J; bases not matched to a gene: 7. The CDR3 covers 14 residues. The CDR3 loop reads CASSYTGTGGEQYF. For the CDR3, the DNA is TGTGCCAGCAGTTACACCGGGACAGGGGGCGAGCAGTACTTC.

This clonotype was counted a few times. The chain employs TRBV5-1 and TRBJ2-3; D remains ambiguous. Germline CDR1 is SGHRS and CDR2 is YFSETQ. Deletions cut 4 bases from V and 4 bases from J, with 13 bases between. The CDR3 is made up of 14 amino acids. The CDR3 loop reads CASSARTGSDTQYF. CDR3 in DNA: TGCGCCAGCAGCGCACGCACTGGTTCAGATACGCAGTATTTT.

This chain connects TRBV3-1 to TRBJ1-3, with unresolved D. V was shortened by 3 bases and J by 2 bases, with 8 bases between the two germline ends. The CDR3 contains 14 residues. CDR1 and CDR2 from the germline V gene are LGHDT and YNNKEL (reference sequence). CDR3: CASSQGYAGNTIYF. The CDR3 DNA follows: TGTGCCAGCAGCCAGGGGTACGCTGGAAACACCATATATTTT.

The rearrangement joins TRBV6-1 to TRBJ2-5; TRBD2 might be the D (5 bases). The CDR3 length is 15 residues. V lost 1 base, J lost 5 bases, and 14 bases lay in between. Germline V gene lookup returns CDR1 MNHNS and CDR2 SASEGT. The CDR3 loop reads CASSEVGRRGETQYF. CDR3 sequence (DNA): TGTGCCAGCAGTGAAGTGGGCAGACGAGGGGAGACCCAGTACTTC.

The chain combines TRBV7-9 with TRBJ1-1; D is unresolved. The CDR3 is made up of 14 amino acids. Germline CDR1 reads SEHNR; CDR2 reads FQNEAQ (reference sequence). V gave up 7 bases and J gave up 3 bases, with 15 bases separating them. CDR3 bases: TGTGCCAGCACCTGGAGTTGCGGGGACACTGAAGCTTTCTTT. This sequence encodes CASTWSCGDTEAFF.

The chain links TRBV25-1 to TRBJ1-4, with TRBD1 identical over 9 bases. The J segment lost 7 bases and the V segment lost 3 bases, leaving 3 bases of the junction unmatched. This CDR3 has 14 residues. CDR1 and CDR2 from the germline V gene are MGHDK and SYGVNS. Here the CDR3 DNA reads TGTGCCAGCAGTGAGGGACAGGGAGGTGAAAAACTGTTTTTT. It encodes CASSEGQGGEKLFF.

There are many counts of this clonotype. The V gene is TRBV5-1, the J gene TRBJ1-2, with 8 bases lining up with TRBD1. V lost 4 bases to trimming and J lost 8 bases; unmatched junction nucleotides: 7. Looked up from germline, CDR1 is SGHRS and CDR2 is YFSETQ. The CDR3 totals 13 residues. In nucleotides, the CDR3 is TGCGCCAGCAGCCTTGGGACAGGCGGAGGCTACACCTTC. Translated: CASSLGTGGGYTF.

This clonotype was detected a few times. The chain recombines TRBV5-6 with TRBJ1-2; 8 bases line up with TRBD1. The CDR3 loop spans 14 amino acids. In germline, CDR1 is SGHDT, CDR2 YYEEEE. Germline trimming cut 1 base from V and 4 bases from J; bases unmatched to any gene: 3. The CDR3 loop reads CASSLTDRVYGYTF. For the CDR3, the DNA is TGTGCCAGCAGCTTGACGGACAGGGTCTATGGCTACACCTTC.

The CDR3 nucleotides read TGTGCCAGCACAGAGAGACAGGGCACAGATACGCAGTATTTT. It specifies CASTERQGTDTQYF. The chain carries TRBV6-1 and TRBJ2-3, with D tentatively TRBD1 (6 bases). Per the germline V gene, CDR1 is MNHNS and CDR2 is SASEGT. V was pared by 7 bases and J by 1 base, with 12 bases between. The CDR3 is made up of 14 amino acids.

The chain carries TRBV5-1 and TRBJ2-1; 9 nucleotides match TRBD2. This CDR3 has 16 residues. V lost 7 bases to trimming and J lost 0 bases; unmatched junction nucleotides: 8. Germline V gene lookup returns CDR1 SGHRS and CDR2 YFSETQ. CDR3 sequence reads: CASRSAGGSSYNEQFF. In nucleotides, the CDR3 is TGCGCCAGCCGCTCGGCGGGAGGGAGCTCCTACAATGAGCAGTTCTTC.

This clonotype was counted many times. The rearrangement joins TRBV5-4 to TRBJ2-1; no definite D call. CDR1 is SGHNT, CDR2 YYREEE, per germline (reference sequence). Trimming left V 0 bases short and J 0 bases short, with 10 bases between. This CDR3 is built from 16 residues. The CDR3 sequence is CASSLEELHSYNEQFF. The DNA for the CDR3 is TGTGCCAGCAGCTTGGAAGAACTGCACTCCTACAATGAGCAGTTCTTC.

There are a few counts of this clonotype. The chain has TRBV6-5 and TRBJ1-2; D might be TRBD1 (6 bases). V was pared by 3 bases and J by 6 bases, with 17 bases between. The CDR3 is 15 residues long. Germline V gene data show CDR1 as MNHEY and CDR2 as SVGAGI. CDR3 DNA sequence: TGTGCCAGCAGTTATTTAAGCAGGGGCGAGCATGGCTACACCTTC. Its translation is CASSYLSRGEHGYTF.

This clonotype occurred a few times. This chain links TRBV7-9 with TRBJ2-2; perhaps TRBD2 as D (6 bases). Per germline, CDR1 SEHNR and CDR2 FQNEAQ (reference sequence). There are 14 residues in the CDR3. The V end lost 5 bases, the J end lost 3 bases, and 10 bases lay between the germline ends. The CDR3 reads CASSIGGDTGELFF. CDR3 sequence (DNA): TGTGCCAGCAGCATCGGGGGAGACACCGGGGAGCTGTTTTTT.

The chain couples TRBV12-3 or TRBV12-4 to TRBJ1-3; TRBD1 might be the D (6 bases). V was clipped by 6 bases and J by 2 bases, with 14 bases between them. The CDR3 loop spans 15 amino acids. CDR3 region: CASRLTGKAGNTIYF. CDR3 nucleotide sequence: TGTGCCAGCAGACTAACAGGGAAAGCTGGAAACACCATATATTTT.